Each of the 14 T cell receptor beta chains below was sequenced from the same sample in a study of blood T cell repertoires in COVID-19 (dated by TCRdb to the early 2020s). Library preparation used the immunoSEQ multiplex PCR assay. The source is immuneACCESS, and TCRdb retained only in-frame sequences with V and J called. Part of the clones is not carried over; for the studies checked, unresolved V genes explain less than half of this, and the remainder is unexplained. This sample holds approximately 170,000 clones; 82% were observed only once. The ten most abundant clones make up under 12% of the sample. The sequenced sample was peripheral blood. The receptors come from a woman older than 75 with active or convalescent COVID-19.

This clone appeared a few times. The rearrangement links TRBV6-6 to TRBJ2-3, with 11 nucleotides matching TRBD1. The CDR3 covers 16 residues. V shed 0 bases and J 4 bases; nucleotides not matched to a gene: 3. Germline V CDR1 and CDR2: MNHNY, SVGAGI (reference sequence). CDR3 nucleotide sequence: TGTGCCAGCAGTTACTCGAGGACAGGGGGCGCAGATACGCAGTATTTT. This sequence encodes CASSYSRTGGADTQYF.

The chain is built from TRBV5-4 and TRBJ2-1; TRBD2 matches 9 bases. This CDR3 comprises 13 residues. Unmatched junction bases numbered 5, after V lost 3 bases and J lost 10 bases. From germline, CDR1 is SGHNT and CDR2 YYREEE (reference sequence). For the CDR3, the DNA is TGTGCCAGCAGCTGGGGGAGCGGGGGGGAGCAGTTCTTC. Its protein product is CASSWGSGGEQFF.

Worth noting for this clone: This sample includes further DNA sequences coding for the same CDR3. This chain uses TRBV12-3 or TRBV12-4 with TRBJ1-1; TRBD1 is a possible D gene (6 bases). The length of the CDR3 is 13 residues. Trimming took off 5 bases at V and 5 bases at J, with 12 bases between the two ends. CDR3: CASSPGRGTEAFF. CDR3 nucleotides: TGTGCCAGCAGTCCCGGTAGGGGGACTGAAGCTTTCTTT.

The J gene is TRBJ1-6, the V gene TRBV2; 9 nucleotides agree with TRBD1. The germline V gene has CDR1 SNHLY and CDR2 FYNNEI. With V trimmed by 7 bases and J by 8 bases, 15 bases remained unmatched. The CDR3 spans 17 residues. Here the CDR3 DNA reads TGTGCCAGCAAGACCATCCCGGGACAGGGTAGACATTCACCCCTCCACTTT. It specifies CASKTIPGQGRHSPLHF.

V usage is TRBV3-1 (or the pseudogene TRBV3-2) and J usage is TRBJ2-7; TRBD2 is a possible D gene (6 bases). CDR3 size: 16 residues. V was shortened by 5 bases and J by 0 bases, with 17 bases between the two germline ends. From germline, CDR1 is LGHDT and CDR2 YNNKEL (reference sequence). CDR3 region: CASSFHGTSDSYEQYF. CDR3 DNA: TGTGCCAGCAGCTTTCACGGGACTTCCGACTCCTACGAGCAGTACTTC.

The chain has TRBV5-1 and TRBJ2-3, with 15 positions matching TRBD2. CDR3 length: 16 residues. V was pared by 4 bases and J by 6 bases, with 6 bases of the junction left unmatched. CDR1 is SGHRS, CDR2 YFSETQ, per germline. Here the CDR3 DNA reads TGCGCCAGCAGCGGAGGGACTAGCGGGAGGTGGGATACGCAGTATTTT. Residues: CASSGGTSGRWDTQYF.

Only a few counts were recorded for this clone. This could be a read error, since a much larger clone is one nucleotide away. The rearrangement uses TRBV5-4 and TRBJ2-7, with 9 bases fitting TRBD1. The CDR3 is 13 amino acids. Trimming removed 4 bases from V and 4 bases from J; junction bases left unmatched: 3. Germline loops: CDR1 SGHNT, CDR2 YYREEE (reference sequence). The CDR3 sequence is CASSPDRGYEQYF. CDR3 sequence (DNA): TGTGCCAGCAGCCCGGACAGGGGATACGAGCAGTACTTC.

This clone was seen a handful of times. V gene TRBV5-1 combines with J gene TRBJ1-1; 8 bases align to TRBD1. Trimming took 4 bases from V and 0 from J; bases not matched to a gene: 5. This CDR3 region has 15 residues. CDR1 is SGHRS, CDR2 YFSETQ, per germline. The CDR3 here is CASSRGQGMNTEAFF. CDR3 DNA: TGCGCCAGCAGCCGAGGACAGGGAATGAACACTGAAGCTTTCTTT.

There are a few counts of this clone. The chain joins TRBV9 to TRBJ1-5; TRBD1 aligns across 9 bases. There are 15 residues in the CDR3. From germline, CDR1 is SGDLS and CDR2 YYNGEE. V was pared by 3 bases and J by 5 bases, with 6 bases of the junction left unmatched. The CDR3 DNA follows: TGTGCCAGCAGCGCAACAGGGGGCCGGGATCAGCCCCAGCATTTT. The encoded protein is CASSATGGRDQPQHF.

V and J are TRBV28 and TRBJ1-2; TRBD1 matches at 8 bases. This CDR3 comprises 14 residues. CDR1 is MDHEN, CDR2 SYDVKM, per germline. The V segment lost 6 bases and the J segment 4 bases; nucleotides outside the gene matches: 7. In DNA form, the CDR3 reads TGTGCCAGCAGGTCCAGGGGGCGCGTCTATGGCTACACCTTC. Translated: CASRSRGRVYGYTF.

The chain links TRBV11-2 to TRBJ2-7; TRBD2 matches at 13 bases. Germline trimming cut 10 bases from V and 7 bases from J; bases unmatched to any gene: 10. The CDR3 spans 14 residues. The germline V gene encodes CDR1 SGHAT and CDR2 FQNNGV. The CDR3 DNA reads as TGTGCCACCGAGAAACTAGCGGGAGGGGGTGAGCAGTACTTC. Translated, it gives CATEKLAGGGEQYF.

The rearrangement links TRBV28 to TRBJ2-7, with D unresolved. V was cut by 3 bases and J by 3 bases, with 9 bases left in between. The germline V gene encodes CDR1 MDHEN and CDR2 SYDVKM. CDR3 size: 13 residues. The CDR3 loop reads CASSFGRVYEQYF. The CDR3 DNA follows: TGTGCCAGCAGTTTTGGTCGGGTCTACGAGCAGTACTTC.

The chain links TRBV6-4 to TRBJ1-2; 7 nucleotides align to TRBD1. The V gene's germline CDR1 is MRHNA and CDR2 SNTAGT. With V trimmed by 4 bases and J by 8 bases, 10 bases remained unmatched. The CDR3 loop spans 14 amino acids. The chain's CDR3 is CASSANGETGGYTF. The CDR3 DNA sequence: TGTGCCAGCAGTGCTAACGGGGAGACAGGGGGCTACACCTTC.

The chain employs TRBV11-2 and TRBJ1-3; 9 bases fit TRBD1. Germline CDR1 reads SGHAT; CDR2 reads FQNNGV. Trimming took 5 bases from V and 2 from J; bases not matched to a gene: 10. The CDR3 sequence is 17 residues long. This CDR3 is CASSPNRGQGTGNTIYF. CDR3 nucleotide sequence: TGTGCCAGCAGCCCCAATAGGGGACAGGGAACTGGAAACACCATATATTTT.